The T cell receptor beta chain described here comes from a study of cytomegalovirus exposure and HLA in healthy donors. About the study: Researchers previously reported finding fewer than 140 million unique TCR beta sequences from roughly 200 million T cells.

The PCR ran on 60 Vbeta and 13 Jbeta primers. Only in-frame clones appear in the TCRdb table, and some are missing; sequencing was by immunoSEQ multiplex PCR. The sample contains around 150,000 clones, roughly 77% of which appear only once. Study-level points and caveats: TCR beta sequences reportedly predicted most subjects' HLA-A and HLA-B alleles accurately.

The germline V gene has CDR1 MDHEN and CDR2 SYDVKM. V lost 3 bases, J lost 0 bases, and 8 bases lay in between. This CDR3 is 14 amino acids long. About this clone itself: Antigen unknown.

The genes are TRBV28 and TRBJ2-5; D ambiguous. Sequences were obtained from PBMCs. The clonotype originates from a human donor in good health. In DNA form, the CDR3 reads TGTGCCAGCAGTTTGGCCAGATACCAAGAGACCCAGTACTTC. Translating gives CASSLARYQETQYF.